This T cell receptor beta chain was identified during a study of graft-versus-host responses after intestinal transplantation. The CDR3 sequence is 13 residues long. Trimming left V 6 bases short and J 14 bases short, with 21 bases between. Germline assignment: CDR1 SGHVS and CDR2 FNYEAQ. Profiling relied on immunoSEQ multiplex PCR, and the TCRdb table lists in-frame clones only, not all of them. This table has approximately 77,000 clones, less than 90% appearing once. As to this clone: Its antigen is unknown.

V gene TRBV7-6 combines with J gene TRBJ2-3, with a possible D match to TRBD2 (6 bases). The sample consisted of unstimulated CD4+ T cells sorted from spleen or lymph node cells, taken before intestinal transplant. The TCR was taken from a human donor who received an intestinal transplant. The CDR3 is CASRTAGTGATYF. The CDR3 DNA is TGTGCCAGCAGAACCGCCGGGACTGGGGCTACGTATTTT.